The text below deals with one T cell receptor (beta chain). Its specificity is unknown. Each CDR3 protein gets one entry after TCRdb re-called the reads with MiXCR. The sample includes a few hundred thousand distinct CDR3 sequences, about two fifths of them seen just once. This sample was included in a study of T cell repertoires in cytomegalovirus infection. For the study at large: HLA-B-restricted CMV epitopes that are well studied, plus recently identified HLA-C-restricted ones, were used by the study. Indications of both CMV infection and matching HLA type were provided by public TCR beta signatures.

This CDR3 is 16 amino acids long. V trimming: 3 bases; J trimming: 3 bases; junction bases outside the gene matches: 3. The germline V gene has CDR1 KGHSH and CDR2 LQKENI. Notes on the study in general: Predominance within the ex vivo response was attributable to HLA-C-restricted CMV-specific TCR beta clonotypes.

V gene TRBV18 combines with J gene TRBJ2-3; 13 bases map to TRBD2. This receptor was identified in a human donor in good health (CMV status not recorded). Some clones in this sample may be carry-over from other donors' samples. Sequenced material: cultured PBMCs, taken from culture after CMV antigen stimulation. CDR3 sequence: CASSPRTSGGTDTQYF. The CDR3, as DNA: TGTGCCAGCTCACCCCGGACTAGCGGGGGAACAGATACGCAGTATTTT.